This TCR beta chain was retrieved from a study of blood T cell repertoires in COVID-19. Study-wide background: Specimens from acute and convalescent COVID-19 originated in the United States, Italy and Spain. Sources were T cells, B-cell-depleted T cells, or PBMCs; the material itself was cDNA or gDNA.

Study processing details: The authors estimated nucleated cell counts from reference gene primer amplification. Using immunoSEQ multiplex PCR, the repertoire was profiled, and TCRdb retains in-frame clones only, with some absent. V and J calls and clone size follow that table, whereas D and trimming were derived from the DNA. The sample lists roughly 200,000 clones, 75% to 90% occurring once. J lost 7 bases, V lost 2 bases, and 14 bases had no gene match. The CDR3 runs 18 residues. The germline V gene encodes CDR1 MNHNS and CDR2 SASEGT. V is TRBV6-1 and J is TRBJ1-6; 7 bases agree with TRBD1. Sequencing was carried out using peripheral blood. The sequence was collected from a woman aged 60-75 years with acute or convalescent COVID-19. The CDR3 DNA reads TGTGCCAGCAGTGAATTTCCTGTAGGGGGCAGTGCCAATTCACCCCTCCACTTT. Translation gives CASSEFPVGGSANSPLHF.